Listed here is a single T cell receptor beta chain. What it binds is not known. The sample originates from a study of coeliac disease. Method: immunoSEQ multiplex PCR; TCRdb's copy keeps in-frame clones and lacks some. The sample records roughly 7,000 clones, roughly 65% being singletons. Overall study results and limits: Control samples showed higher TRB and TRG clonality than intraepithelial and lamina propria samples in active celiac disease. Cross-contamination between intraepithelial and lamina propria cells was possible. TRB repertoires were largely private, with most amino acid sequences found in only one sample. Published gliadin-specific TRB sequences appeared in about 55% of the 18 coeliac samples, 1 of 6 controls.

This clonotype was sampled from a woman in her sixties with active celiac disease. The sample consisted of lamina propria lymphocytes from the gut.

The CDR3 nucleotides are TGCAGCGTAAGAGCAGATACAGGGGTTGGTGGCTACACCTTC. Residues: CSVRADTGVGGYTF. The rearrangement joins TRBV29-1 to TRBJ1-2; TRBD1 matches 7 bases. This CDR3 has 14 residues. Germline trimming cut 6 bases from V and 7 bases from J; bases unmatched to any gene: 14. The germline gives CDR1 SQVTM, CDR2 ANQGSEA.